One and the same sample provided the 6 T cell receptor beta chains below, sequenced in a study of OX40 agonist ivuxolimab in advanced cancers. Assay used: immunoSEQ multiplex PCR; TCRdb lists only in-frame clones, some missing. Seen here are 55,000 or so clones, about 90% observed once, and the top ten hold 16%. The specimen was CD4+ or CD8+ T cells sorted from blood, collected in a trial of the OX40 agonist ivuxolimab. These receptors were obtained from an adult with an advanced solid tumor such as melanoma, head and neck, liver or kidney cancer.

This clone was detected once. The chain is built from TRBV11-2 and TRBJ1-1; D not certain. Trimming took off 4 bases at V and 1 base at J, with 7 bases between the two ends. The CDR3 is 13 amino acids. CDR1 is SGHAT and CDR2 is FQNNGV in the germline V gene. The CDR3 region has the DNA TGTGCCAGCAGCTCCCAGACGAACACTGAAGCTTTCTTT. Translating gives CASSSQTNTEAFF.

This chain uses TRBV9 with TRBJ2-7, with D unresolved. Germline CDR1 is SGDLS and CDR2 is YYNGEE. This CDR3 is 16 amino acids long. The V end was cut by 0 bases, the J end by 6 bases, with 19 bases between. The CDR3, as DNA: TGTGCCAGCAGCGTAGGGTTTGACCGACTGGCGCTCGAGCAGTACTTC. Translating it yields CASSVGFDRLALEQYF.

The chain employs TRBV18 and TRBJ1-2, with D tentatively TRBD1 (6 bases). The germline gives CDR1 KGHSH, CDR2 LQKENI. V lost 1 base to trimming and J lost 4 bases, with 16 bases between them. This CDR3 is built from 16 residues. The CDR3 sequence: CASSPRSQGSGYGYTF. CDR3 bases: TGTGCCAGCTCACCACGGAGTCAGGGGTCGGGCTATGGCTACACCTTC.

As regards this clone: This sample includes further DNA sequences coding for the same CDR3. V gene TRBV11-1 combines with J gene TRBJ1-4, with D unclear. The V gene's germline CDR1 is SGHAT and CDR2 FQDESV (reference sequence). Trimming left V 3 bases short and J 7 bases short, with 3 bases between. This CDR3 has 11 residues. CDR3 sequence (DNA): TGTGCCAGCAGCTTGGGTGAAAAACTGTTTTTT. It codes for CASSLGEKLFF.

This chain joins TRBV13 and TRBJ1-2, with no clear D. The CDR3 length is 12 residues. Germline values: CDR1 PRHDT, CDR2 FYEKMQ (reference sequence). The V gene lost 3 bases and the J gene lost 9 bases, with 11 bases spanning the gap. DNA of the CDR3: TGTGCCAGCAGCTTGGGATTCGGTAGCTACACCTTC. The encoded protein is CASSLGFGSYTF. The entire variable domain, with the rest obtained from reference TRBV13 and TRBJ1-2, is as follows: AAGVIQSPRHLIKEKRETATLKCYPIPRHDTVYWYQQGPGQDPQFLISFYEKMQSDKGSIPDRFSAQQFSDYHSELNMSSLELGDSALYFCASSLGFGSYTFGSGTRLTVV.

This clone came up once. The rearrangement links TRBV11-2 to TRBJ2-7; D gene uncertain. The V gene's germline CDR1 is SGHAT and CDR2 FQNNGV. The CDR3 has 14 amino acids. V gave up 5 bases and J gave up 0 bases, with 11 bases separating them. CDR3 protein: CASSRPGGSYEQYF. Here the CDR3 DNA reads TGTGCCAGCAGCCGACCCGGCGGCTCCTACGAGCAGTACTTC. The complete variable domain, with remaining parts taken from reference TRBV11-2 and TRBJ2-7, reads EAGVAQSPRYKIIEKRQSVAFWCNPISGHATLYWYQQILGQGPKLLIQFQNNGVVDDSQLPKDRFSAERLKGVDSTLKIQPAKLEDSAVYLCASSRPGGSYEQYFGPGTRLTVT.